This TCR beta chain appears in the sequencing data of a study of CD8 T cells in ankylosing spondylitis. Whole-study results and caveats: Disease-linked clones were reportedly significantly enriched in matched ankylosing spondylitis synovial fluid. Apparently characteristic of ankylosing spondylitis blood was a TCR beta motif (about 8 highly homologous variants). Disease-linked clones displayed a CD8+ phenotype and appeared relatively rarely in peripheral blood.

The V end lost 7 bases, the J end lost 4 bases, and 15 bases lay between the germline ends. The CDR3 runs 14 residues. As concerns this clonotype: Its antigen is undetermined.

Preparation of TCR beta libraries was done by quantitative 5'-RACE with molecular barcodes. TCRdb ran MiXCR on the 5' RACE reads and lists one entry per CDR3 protein. This sample has more than 250,000 distinct CDR3 sequences, with less than 9.5% found just once. The TCR was taken from a male donor with ankylosing spondylitis. The rearrangement joins TRBV12-3 or TRBV12-4 to TRBJ2-3; D possibly corresponds to TRBD2 (5 bases). The sample consisted of blood, either unsorted or a sorted T cell fraction (not recorded which). The CDR3 reads CASTASERADTQYF. The CDR3 nucleotides are TGTGCCAGCACGGCCAGTGAGAGGGCAGATACGCAGTATTTT.